The 5 T cell receptor beta chains reported below all come from one sample, sequenced in a study of CD8+ T cells in alopecia areata. Documented treatment: oral pan-JAK inhibitor, 5-10 mg twice daily. Sequencing templates came from extracted RNA that was reverse transcribed into cDNA. TCRdb's table, derived via immunoSEQ multiplex PCR, lists solely in-frame clones and lacks some. This sample yields about 130,000 clones, of which about 51% are seen a single time; approximately 16% belongs to the top ten. The sequencing used CD8+ T cells sorted from blood, collected at week 4, from a patient treated with tofacitinib. The source of these receptors is a human donor with alopecia areata.

This chain joins TRBV5-6 and TRBJ1-2, with a tentative D call TRBD1 (5 bases). The CDR3 length is 14 residues. Per germline, CDR1 SGHDT and CDR2 YYEEEE. Trimming removed 4 bases at V and 3 bases at J, with 13 bases between. CDR3 DNA sequence: TGTGCCAGCAGCCCGCAGGGAACAGACTATGGCTACACCTTC. It is translated as CASSPQGTDYGYTF.

This rearrangement joins TRBV5-6 to TRBJ2-7; D unclear. Deletions cut 0 bases from V and 1 base from J, with 11 bases between. The CDR3 has 15 amino acids. Germline values: CDR1 SGHDT, CDR2 YYEEEE. DNA of the CDR3: TGTGCCAGCAGCTTGGCATGGGCGCTTTCCTACGAGCAGTACTTC. Its translation: CASSLAWALSYEQYF.

The genes are TRBV30 and TRBJ2-1; TRBD2 might be the D (7 bases). Per the germline V gene, CDR1 is GTSNPN and CDR2 is SVGIG (reference sequence). The CDR3 sequence is 14 residues long. The ends were cut back, 0 bases at V and 10 bases at J, with 16 bases in the middle. The DNA for the CDR3 is TGTGCCTGGAGTGTAGGTGCGGGGGCTGGAGAGCAGTTCTTC. Translating gives CAWSVGAGAGEQFF.

The rearrangement links TRBV6-1 to TRBJ1-1; TRBD1 is a possible D gene (6 bases). This CDR3 comprises 14 residues. The germline V and J ends were trimmed by 1 base and 7 bases, with 13 bases remaining between them. The germline V gene has CDR1 MNHNS and CDR2 SASEGT. The CDR3 nucleotides read TGTGCCAGCAGTGAAGGGGGACACGGTGATGAAGCTTTCTTT. Its protein product is CASSEGGHGDEAFF.

This clone came up a few times. The J gene is TRBJ2-2, the V gene TRBV7-9, with 7 bases identical to TRBD1. V lost 5 bases, J lost 1 base, and 4 bases stayed unmatched. The CDR3 covers 15 residues. Looked up from germline, CDR1 is SEHNR and CDR2 is FQNEAQ (reference sequence). CDR3: CASSPRTGNTGELFF. CDR3 coding DNA: TGTGCCAGCAGCCCACGGACAGGGAACACCGGGGAGCTGTTTTTT.